What follows is one TCR beta chain and its context. The method was immunoSEQ multiplex PCR; TCRdb's version includes in-frame clones alone and lacks a portion of them. There are roughly 140,000 clones in the sample; around 89% occur only once, and under 3.5% lies in the top ten. This entry is derived from a study of blood T cell repertoires in COVID-19. Study-level information: Both acute and convalescent COVID-19 samples were obtained from the United States, Italy and Spain. In each case, the material was cDNA or gDNA derived from T cells, B-cell-depleted T cells, or PBMCs.

Trimming pared 0 bases from V and 2 bases from J, leaving 5 bases between. Germline values: CDR1 SGHNT, CDR2 YYREEE (reference sequence). There are 13 residues in the CDR3. The clonotype comes from a woman in her sixties with active COVID-19. V is TRBV5-4 and J is TRBJ2-5; D remains unclear. Sequenced: peripheral blood. CDR3 sequence: CASSLAVQETQYF. In nucleotides, the CDR3 is TGTGCCAGCAGCTTGGCAGTACAAGAGACCCAGTACTTC.